The 24 T cell receptor beta chains listed next were all sequenced from one sample in a study of regulatory T cells in long-lasting Graves disease. Time point given: newly diagnosed GD, antithyroid drugs for less than 3 months. RNA isolated from PBMCs was used to make the TCR library. Building of the TCR beta libraries involved iRepertoire HTBI primers and Arm-PCR of CDR3 regions. TCRdb recomputed calls from the multiplex PCR reads with MiXCR, one row per CDR3 protein. The sample consists of 350,000 to 500,000 distinct CDR3 sequences, roughly 15% of them appearing once. The sample also formed part of further work on T cells in Graves' hyperthyroidism and ophthalmopathy.

The sequenced sample was peripheral blood mononuclear cells (PBMCs), obtained at new diagnosis, from a patient treated with antithyroid drugs. These receptors came from a woman aged 18-35 years with Graves disease.

With regard to this clonotype: A read error is possible here, since a much larger clone lies one base away. CDR3 sequence (DNA): TGTGCCAGCAGTCCAGACAGGGCGAACAATGAGCAGTACTTC. It codes for CASSPDRANNEQYF. The chain joins TRBV28 to TRBJ2-5; 7 positions match TRBD1. After removal of 5 bases from V and 11 bases from J, the junction contained 14 bases not matched to a gene. Germline V gives CDR1 MDHEN, CDR2 SYDVKM. This CDR3 has 14 amino acids.

This clonotype has a count of ten or more. This chain joins TRBV20-1 and TRBJ2-1, with TRBD2 matching over 11 bases. V lost 5 bases and J lost 7; bases outside the gene matches: 10. The CDR3 extends over 15 amino acids. Per germline, CDR1 DFQATT and CDR2 SNEGSKA (reference sequence). CDR3 sequence: CSAYLAGGPSNEQFF. The CDR3 DNA sequence: TGCAGTGCTTATTTAGCGGGAGGGCCGAGTAATGAGCAGTTCTTC.

Ten or more counts support this clonotype. The V gene is TRBV3-1, the J gene TRBJ2-1; 9 bases are a match to TRBD2. The CDR3 is made up of 17 amino acids. J lost 8 bases, V lost 0 bases, and 11 bases had no gene match. Germline V CDR1 and CDR2: LGHDT, YNNKEL (reference sequence). DNA for the CDR3: TGTGCCAGCAGCCAAGATATCAGGAGCGGGAGGAGGGATGAGCAGTTCTTC. Amino acids: CASSQDIRSGRRDEQFF.

This chain uses TRBV5-1 with TRBJ2-1; the match to TRBD2 covers 11 bases. The CDR3 is 15 amino acids. V was pared by 5 bases and J by 6 bases, with 7 bases of the junction left unmatched. Germline CDR1 and CDR2: SGHRS and YFSETQ. The CDR3 nucleotides are TGCGCCAGCAGGGAACTAGCGGGAGCCCTCAATGAGCAGTTCTTC. Translation: CASRELAGALNEQFF.

This clonotype has just a few counts. The DNA for the CDR3 is TGTGCCACCAGCCGATGGGTAGCGGGAGCGCAGTATTTT. Its translation: CATSRWVAGAQYF. The rearrangement joins TRBV24-1 to TRBJ2-3, with TRBD2 identical over 9 bases. J lost 10 bases, V lost 7 bases, and 8 bases had no gene match. Germline V lookup: CDR1 KGHDR, CDR2 SFDVKD. The CDR3 totals 13 residues.

This clonotype appeared many times. This chain links TRBV28 with TRBJ2-2, with D maybe TRBD2 (5 bases). V lost 6 bases, J lost 7 bases, and 21 bases lay in between. Germline loops: CDR1 MDHEN, CDR2 SYDVKM. The CDR3 runs to 16 residues. This chain's CDR3 is CASRTSGNLVYGELFF. For the CDR3, the DNA is TGTGCCAGCAGAACATCCGGGAATCTCGTTTACGGGGAGCTGTTTTTT.

For this clonotype: Being one base from a much bigger clone, this may be a read error. The chain employs TRBV28 and TRBJ2-1; 11 nucleotides agree with TRBD2. The germline CDR1 and CDR2 sequences are MDHEN and SYDVKM. CDR3 size: 16 residues. V lost 8 bases and J lost 10; bases outside the gene matches: 16. Here the CDR3 reads CASQTSGTYSSYEQFF. The CDR3 coding sequence is TGTGCCAGCCAGACTAGCGGGACCTACAGCTCCTACGAGCAGTTCTTC.

This clonotype was recorded at least ten times. This sequence joins TRBV7-8 and TRBJ2-5, with D perhaps matching TRBD1 or TRBD2 (5 bases each). Germline V gene data show CDR1 as SGHVS and CDR2 as FQNEAQ. V was clipped by 5 bases and J by 5 bases, with 12 bases between them. The CDR3 extends over 13 amino acids. The CDR3 nucleotides read TGTGCCAGCAGCCGGGACCGGGCTGAGACCCAGTACTTC. It is translated as CASSRDRAETQYF.

This clonotype was recorded once. This sequence may be a read error, since a much larger clone differs from it by one base. J is TRBJ2-1 and V is TRBV11-3; D remains unclear. The CDR3 extends over 13 amino acids. Germline CDR1 SGHNT, CDR2 YENEEA. V was pared by 0 bases and J by 5 bases, with 5 bases between. CDR3 nucleotides: TGTGCCAGCAGCTTAGATTCGCACAATGAGCAGTTCTTC. This gives the protein CASSLDSHNEQFF.

This clonotype has a count of ten or more. This sequence joins TRBV9 and TRBJ2-7, with D tentatively TRBD2 (6 bases). The germline V and J ends were trimmed by 5 bases and 1 base, with 13 bases remaining between them. This CDR3 has 14 amino acids. The germline V gene has CDR1 SGDLS and CDR2 YYNGEE. This CDR3 reads CASSVGGNSYEQYF. DNA for the CDR3: TGTGCCAGCAGTGTGGGCGGGAATTCCTACGAGCAGTACTTC.

This clonotype was picked up many times. The genes are TRBV3-1 and TRBJ2-1; D is ambiguous. Trimming cost V 0 bases and J 7 bases, with 10 bases left between them. In germline, CDR1 is LGHDT, CDR2 YNNKEL (reference sequence). The CDR3 loop spans 14 amino acids. In nucleotides, the CDR3 is TGTGCCAGCAGCCAAGATCTAACTACTAATGAGCAGTTCTTC. Protein product: CASSQDLTTNEQFF.

The genes are TRBV20-1 and TRBJ2-7, with 7 bases aligning to TRBD2. The CDR3 is 13 amino acids. V lost 5 bases to trimming and J lost 4 bases; unmatched junction nucleotides: 8. Germline V gene data show CDR1 as DFQATT and CDR2 as SNEGSKA (reference sequence). CDR3 DNA: TGCAGTGCTCCCTCCGGGAGGACTTACGAGCAGTACTTC. This sequence encodes CSAPSGRTYEQYF.

Many counts were recorded for this clonotype. The chain is built from TRBV7-2 and TRBJ2-5; 9 bases match TRBD2. CDR1 is SGHTA, CDR2 FQGNSA, per germline. With 4 bases clipped from V and 5 bases from J, the junction kept 14 bases outside the gene matches. This CDR3 region has 17 residues. The CDR3 region is CASSSRLAGSSGETQYF. The CDR3 nucleotides read TGTGCCAGCAGCTCCAGGCTAGCGGGATCCTCGGGGGAGACCCAGTACTTC. Filled out from reference TRBV7-2 and TRBJ2-5, the complete variable domain reads GAGVSQSPSNKVTEKGKDVELRCDPISGHTALYWYRQSLGQGLEFLIYFQGNSAPDKSGLPSDRFSAERTGGSVSTLTIQRTQQEDSAVYLCASSSRLAGSSGETQYFGPGTRLLVL.

For this clonotype: A read error may explain this, as a much larger clone is one base away. The CDR3 does not end in the conserved phenylalanine or tryptophan, so this is likely a read error. This rearrangement joins TRBV7-2 to TRBJ2-1; 10 bases agree with TRBD2. CDR1 is SGHTA, CDR2 FQGNSA, per germline. The CDR3 loop spans 14 amino acids. V trimming: 6 bases; J trimming: 6 bases; junction bases outside the gene matches: 5. The CDR3 loop reads CASRGLAGVNEQFL. The CDR3 DNA is TGTGCCAGCAGGGGTCTAGCGGGGGTCAATGAGCAGTTCCTC.

In this sample, this clonotype turned up a few times. Possible read error: a much larger clone is one base away. The chain combines TRBV7-6 with TRBJ2-3; TRBD1 is a possible D gene (6 bases). The DNA end lines up better with TRBJ1-5; the J call may be wrong. The CDR3 length is 13 residues. CDR1 is SGHVS and CDR2 is FNYEAQ in the germline V gene. The CDR3 region has the DNA TGTGCCAGCAGACTACAGGGAACAGATACGCAGCATTTT. Protein product: CASRLQGTDTQHF.

This clonotype has ten or more counts. This CDR3 is CASSLAQTYEQYF. The CDR3 coding sequence is TGTGCCAGCAGCTTAGCGCAAACCTACGAGCAGTACTTC. The chain has TRBV7-2 and TRBJ2-7; D gene uncertain. The V gene lost 0 bases and the J gene lost 2 bases, with 5 bases spanning the gap. The CDR3 covers 13 residues. From germline, CDR1 is SGHTA and CDR2 FQGNSA.

This clonotype was picked up many times. This rearrangement joins TRBV11-3 to TRBJ1-1; the D is unclear. The germline V and J ends were trimmed by 9 bases and 5 bases, with 7 bases remaining between them. Germline CDR1 is SGHNT and CDR2 is YENEEA. The CDR3 sequence is 10 residues long. CDR3 sequence (DNA): TGTGCCAGTGAACAGACTGAAGCTTTCTTT. Translated, it gives CASEQTEAFF.

This clonotype was found a few times. The germline gene is not matched at one end of the junction; a read error may be the cause. The chain is built from TRBV7-9 and TRBJ2-3, with TRBD1 matching 9 bases. CDR1 is SEHNR and CDR2 is FQNEAQ in the germline V gene (reference sequence). The CDR3 has 13 amino acids. CDR3 coding DNA: TGTGCCAGCAGCTTAGATCCTGGGACAGGGAGGTACTTC. The encoded protein is CASSLDPGTGRYF.

The table lists this clonotype with a few counts. V usage is TRBV4-2 and J usage is TRBJ2-1; D ambiguous. V lost 0 bases and J 8 bases, leaving 11 bases between the germline ends. CDR3 size: 14 residues. Germline lookup yields CDR1 LGHNA and CDR2 YNFKEQ. CDR3 DNA sequence: TGTGCCAGCAGCCAAGAGGAACCCTCCGATGAGCAGTTCTTC. Its translation is CASSQEEPSDEQFF.

This clonotype was counted ten times or more. This chain joins TRBV11-2 and TRBJ1-1; D call uncertain. The CDR3 has 15 amino acids. Germline CDR1 and CDR2: SGHAT and FQNNGV. V lost 7 bases, J lost 0 bases, and 15 bases lay in between. The CDR3 DNA reads TGTGCCAGCAACTCCCCAACAGTTTTGAACACTGAAGCTTTCTTT. Translation gives CASNSPTVLNTEAFF. The full variable domain, completed using reference TRBV11-2 and TRBJ1-1, is EAGVAQSPRYKIIEKRQSVAFWCNPISGHATLYWYQQILGQGPKLLIQFQNNGVVDDSQLPKDRFSAERLKGVDSTLKIQPAKLEDSAVYLCASNSPTVLNTEAFFGQGTRLTVV.

The chain recombines TRBV20-1 with TRBJ2-1; 7 bases map to TRBD1. Germline lookup yields CDR1 DFQATT and CDR2 SNEGSKA (reference sequence). With 2 bases clipped from V and 1 base from J, the junction kept 11 bases outside the gene matches. The CDR3 extends over 17 amino acids. CDR3 region: CSARILFGQVSYNEQFF. The CDR3 DNA is TGCAGTGCTAGAATATTGTTTGGACAGGTTTCCTACAATGAGCAGTTCTTC.

The chain has TRBV5-5 and TRBJ2-7; 8 nucleotides agree with TRBD1. CDR1 and CDR2 (germline): SGHKS, YYEKEE (reference sequence). V trimming: 4 bases; J trimming: 7 bases; junction bases outside the gene matches: 7. The CDR3 totals 13 residues. CDR3 bases: TGTGCCAGCAGCCAGGACAGGGATGGGGAGCAGTACTTC. This sequence encodes CASSQDRDGEQYF.

At least ten counts were recorded for this clonotype. The chain has TRBV2 and TRBJ2-1; 8 bases fit TRBD2. The CDR3 totals 13 residues. Per germline, CDR1 SNHLY and CDR2 FYNNEI. J gave up 12 bases and V 5 bases, and 9 bases lay outside the gene matches. This CDR3 reads CASSLAGGSGQFF. In DNA form, the CDR3 reads TGTGCCAGCAGTTTGGCGGGAGGAAGTGGGCAGTTCTTC. The whole variable domain, filled in from reference TRBV2 and TRBJ2-1, reads EPEVTQTPSHQVTQMGQEVILRCVPISNHLYFYWYRQILGQKVEFLVSFYNNEISEKSEIFDDQFSVERPDGSNFTLKIRSTKLEDSAMYFCASSLAGGSGQFFGPGTRLTVL.

This clonotype occurred a few times. The chain recombines TRBV28 with TRBJ1-6; 10 nucleotides align to TRBD1. Germline CDR1 MDHEN, CDR2 SYDVKM. The CDR3 totals 14 residues. Trimming at V came to 5 bases and at J to 14 bases, leaving 9 bases not matched to a gene. CDR3 nucleotide sequence: TGTGCCAGCAGTGTTACCGGGACAGGGGTATCCCTCCACTTT. Translation gives CASSVTGTGVSLHF.